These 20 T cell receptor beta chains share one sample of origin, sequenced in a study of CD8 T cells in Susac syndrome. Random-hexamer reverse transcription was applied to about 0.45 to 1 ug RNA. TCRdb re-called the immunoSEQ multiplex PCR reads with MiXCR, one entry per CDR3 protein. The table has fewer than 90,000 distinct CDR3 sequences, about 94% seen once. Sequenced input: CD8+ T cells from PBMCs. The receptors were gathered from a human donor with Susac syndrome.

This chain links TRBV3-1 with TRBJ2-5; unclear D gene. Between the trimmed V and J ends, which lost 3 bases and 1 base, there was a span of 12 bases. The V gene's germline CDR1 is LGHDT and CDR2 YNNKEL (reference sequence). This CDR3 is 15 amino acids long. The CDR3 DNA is TGTGCCAGCAGCCATGACGGGCCAGTCCAAGAGACCCAGTACTTC. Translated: CASSHDGPVQETQYF.

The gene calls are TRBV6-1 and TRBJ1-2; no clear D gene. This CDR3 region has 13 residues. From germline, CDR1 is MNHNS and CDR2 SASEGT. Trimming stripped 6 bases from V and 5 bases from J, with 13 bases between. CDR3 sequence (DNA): TGTGCCAGCAGACCTGGCTTGGAATATGGCTACACCTTC. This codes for CASRPGLEYGYTF.

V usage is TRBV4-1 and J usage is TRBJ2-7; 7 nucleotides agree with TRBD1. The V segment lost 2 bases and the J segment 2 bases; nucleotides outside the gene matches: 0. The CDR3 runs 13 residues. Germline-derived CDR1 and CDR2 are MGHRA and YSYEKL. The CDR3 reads CASSQQGAYEQYF. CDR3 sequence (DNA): TGCGCCAGCAGCCAACAGGGGGCCTACGAGCAGTACTTC.

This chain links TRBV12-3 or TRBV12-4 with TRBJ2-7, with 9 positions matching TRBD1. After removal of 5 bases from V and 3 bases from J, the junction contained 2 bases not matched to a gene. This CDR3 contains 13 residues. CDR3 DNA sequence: TGTGCCAGCAGTGCGACAGGGGGCTACGAGCAGTACTTC. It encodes CASSATGGYEQYF.

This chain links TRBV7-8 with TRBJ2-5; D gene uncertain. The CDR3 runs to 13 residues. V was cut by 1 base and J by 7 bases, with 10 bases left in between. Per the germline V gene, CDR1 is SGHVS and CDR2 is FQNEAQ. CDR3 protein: CASSLVGGRTQYF. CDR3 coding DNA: TGTGCCAGCAGCTTAGTGGGCGGAAGGACCCAGTACTTC.

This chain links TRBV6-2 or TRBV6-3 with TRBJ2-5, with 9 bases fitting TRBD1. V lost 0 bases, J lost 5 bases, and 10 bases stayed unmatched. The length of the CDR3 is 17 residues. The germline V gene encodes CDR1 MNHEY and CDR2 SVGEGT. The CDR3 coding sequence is TGTGCCAGCAGTTACTCGGCTGGACAGGGGACGATGGAGACCCAGTACTTC. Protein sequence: CASSYSAGQGTMETQYF.

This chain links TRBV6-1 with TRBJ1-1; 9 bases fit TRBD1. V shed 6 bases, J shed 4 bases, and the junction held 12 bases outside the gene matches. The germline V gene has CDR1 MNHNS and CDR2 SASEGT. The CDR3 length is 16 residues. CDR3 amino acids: CASSPSSDRGTTEAFF. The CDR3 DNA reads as TGTGCCAGCAGCCCCTCGTCTGACAGGGGGACCACTGAAGCTTTCTTT.

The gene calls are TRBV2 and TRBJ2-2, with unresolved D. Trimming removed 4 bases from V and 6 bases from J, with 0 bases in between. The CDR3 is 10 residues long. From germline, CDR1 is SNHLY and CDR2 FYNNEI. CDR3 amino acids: CASSAGELFF. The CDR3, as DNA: TGTGCCAGCAGTGCCGGGGAGCTGTTTTTT.

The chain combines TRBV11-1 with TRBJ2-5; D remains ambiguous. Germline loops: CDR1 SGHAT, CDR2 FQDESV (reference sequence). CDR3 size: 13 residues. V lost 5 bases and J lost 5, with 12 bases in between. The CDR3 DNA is TGTGCCAGCAGCCTACGGATCGCTGAGACCCAGTACTTC. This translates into CASSLRIAETQYF.

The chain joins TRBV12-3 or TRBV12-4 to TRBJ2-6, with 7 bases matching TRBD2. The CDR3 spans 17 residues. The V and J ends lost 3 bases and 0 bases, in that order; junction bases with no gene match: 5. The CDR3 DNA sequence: TGTGCCAGCAGTTTCGCGGGAGCGACCTCTGGGGCCAACGTCCTGACTTTC. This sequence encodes CASSFAGATSGANVLTF.

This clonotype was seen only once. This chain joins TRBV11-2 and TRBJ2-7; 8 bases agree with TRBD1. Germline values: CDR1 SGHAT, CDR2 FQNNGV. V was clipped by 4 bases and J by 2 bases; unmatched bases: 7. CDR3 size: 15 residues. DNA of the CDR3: TGTGCCAGCAGCTCAATACAGGGGGTGCCCTACGAGCAGTACTTC. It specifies CASSSIQGVPYEQYF.

CDR3 nucleotide sequence: TGCAGCGTTGAATTACCGGGACGCTCCTACGAGCAGTACTTC. It codes for CSVELPGRSYEQYF. This chain uses TRBV29-1 with TRBJ2-7, with D perhaps matching TRBD1 or TRBD2 (5 bases each). V gave up 2 bases and J gave up 0 bases, with 11 bases separating them. Germline V gene lookup returns CDR1 SQVTM and CDR2 ANQGSEA. The CDR3 consists of 14 residues.

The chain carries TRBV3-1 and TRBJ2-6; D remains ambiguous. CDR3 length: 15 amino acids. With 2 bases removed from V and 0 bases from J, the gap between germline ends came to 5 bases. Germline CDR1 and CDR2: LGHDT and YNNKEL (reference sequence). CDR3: CASSQLSSGANVLTF. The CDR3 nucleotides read TGTGCCAGCAGCCAACTTTCCTCTGGGGCCAACGTCCTGACTTTC.

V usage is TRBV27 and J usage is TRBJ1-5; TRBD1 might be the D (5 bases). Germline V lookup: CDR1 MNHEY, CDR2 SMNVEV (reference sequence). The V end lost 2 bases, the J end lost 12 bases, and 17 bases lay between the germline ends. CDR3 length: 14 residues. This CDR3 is CASSLTGTVTRQHF. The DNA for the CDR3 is TGTGCCAGCAGTTTAACGGGGACGGTGACGCGCCAGCATTTT.

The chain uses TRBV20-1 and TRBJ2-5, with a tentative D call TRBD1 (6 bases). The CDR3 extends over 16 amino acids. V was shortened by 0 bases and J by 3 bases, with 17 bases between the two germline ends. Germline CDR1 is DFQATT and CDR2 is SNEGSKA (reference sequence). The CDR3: CSARDLKTGIEETQYF. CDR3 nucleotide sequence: TGCAGTGCTAGAGATCTTAAAACAGGGATAGAAGAGACCCAGTACTTC.

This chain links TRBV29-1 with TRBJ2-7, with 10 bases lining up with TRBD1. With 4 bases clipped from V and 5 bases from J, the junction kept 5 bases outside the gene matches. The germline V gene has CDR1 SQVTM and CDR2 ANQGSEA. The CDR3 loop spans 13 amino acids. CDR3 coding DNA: TGCAGCGTTGCCCCCGGGACAGGGGACGAGCAGTACTTC. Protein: CSVAPGTGDEQYF.

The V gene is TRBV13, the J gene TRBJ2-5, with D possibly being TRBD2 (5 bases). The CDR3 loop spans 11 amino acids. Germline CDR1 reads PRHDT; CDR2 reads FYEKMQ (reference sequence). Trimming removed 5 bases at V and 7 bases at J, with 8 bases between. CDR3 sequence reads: CASSTRGTQYF. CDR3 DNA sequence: TGTGCCAGCAGCACTAGAGGGACCCAGTACTTC.

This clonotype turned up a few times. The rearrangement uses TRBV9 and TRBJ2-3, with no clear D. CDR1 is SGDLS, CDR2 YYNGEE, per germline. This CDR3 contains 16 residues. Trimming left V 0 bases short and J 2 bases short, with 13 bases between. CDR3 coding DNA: TGTGCCAGCAGCGTAGGAAGGATAGCAGACACAGATACGCAGTATTTT. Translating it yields CASSVGRIADTDTQYF. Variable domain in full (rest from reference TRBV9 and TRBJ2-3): DSGVTQTPKHLITATGQRVTLRCSPRSGDLSVYWYQQSLDQGLQFLIQYYNGEERAKGNILERFSAQQFPDLHSELNLSSLELGDSALYFCASSVGRIADTDTQYFGPGTRLTVL.

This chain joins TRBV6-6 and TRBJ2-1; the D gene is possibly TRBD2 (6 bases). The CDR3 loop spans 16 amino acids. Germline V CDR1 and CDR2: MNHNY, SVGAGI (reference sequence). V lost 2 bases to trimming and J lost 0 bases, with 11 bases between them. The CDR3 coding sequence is TGTGCCAGCAGTTACATAGCGGAGAGCTCCTACAATGAGCAGTTCTTC. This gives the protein CASSYIAESSYNEQFF.

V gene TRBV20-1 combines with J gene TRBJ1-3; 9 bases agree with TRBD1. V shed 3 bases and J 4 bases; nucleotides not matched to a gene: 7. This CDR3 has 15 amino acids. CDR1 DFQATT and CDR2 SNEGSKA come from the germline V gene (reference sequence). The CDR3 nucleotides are TGCAGTGCTAGCTTACAGGGGGCGAAAGGAAACACCATATATTTT. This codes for CSASLQGAKGNTIYF.